This T cell receptor (beta chain) emerged from a study of T cell responses to AZD1222 COVID-19 vaccine. General study findings and limits: Regions 160-218 and 743-854 held dominance among vaccine-associated CD4 TCRs, which spanned spike. Clonal diversity was possibly underestimated, and white British individuals and females predominated among donors.

This CDR3 contains 12 residues. Germline loops: CDR1 SNHLY, CDR2 FYNNEI. Trimming pared 9 bases from V and 4 bases from J, leaving 13 bases between. About this clone: The antigen is undetermined.

Data came from immunoSEQ multiplex PCR; TCRdb stores just in-frame clones and leaves some out. Of 100,000 to 150,000 clones in the sample, 75% to 90% were seen once. The chain is built from TRBV2 and TRBJ2-7; D perhaps matches TRBD1 (5 bases). The source was peripheral blood, collected on day 0 of AZD1222 vaccination. The sequence came from an adult in good health. The CDR3 protein is CASIRQSYEQYF. CDR3 DNA sequence: TGTGCCAGTATTAGACAGTCTTACGAGCAGTACTTC. The full variable domain, its missing parts supplied by reference TRBV2 and TRBJ2-7, is EPEVTQTPSHQVTQMGQEVILRCVPISNHLYFYWYRQILGQKVEFLVSFYNNEISEKSEIFDDQFSVERPDGSNFTLKIRSTKLEDSAMYFCASIRQSYEQYFGPGTRLTVT.